This TCR beta chain was sequenced during a study of control samples from healthy donors and cancer patients. The CDR3 is 12 amino acids. Trimming removed 7 bases from V and 3 bases from J, with 9 bases in between. Germline CDR1 is MDHEN and CDR2 is SYDVKM. Method: immunoSEQ multiplex PCR; TCRdb's copy keeps in-frame clones and lacks some. Counted here are about 31,000 clones, around 94% occurring once; the ten biggest clones make up about 7%. The sequence was collected from a man aged 60-69 years in good health. V gene TRBV28 combines with J gene TRBJ1-1; D unresolved. Source material: blood. CDR3 sequence: CASTWGYTEAFF. The CDR3 bases are TGTGCCAGCACCTGGGGATACACTGAAGCTTTCTTT.